This TCR beta chain was captured by sequencing in a study of T cells in localized non-small cell lung cancer. The CDR3 has 12 residues. CDR1 is MNHNS, CDR2 SASEGT, per germline. Trimming shortened V by 2 bases and J by 3 bases, and 5 bases separated the two germline ends. Overall study findings and caveats: Among the top 100 tumor clones, a median approximately 62 appeared in adjacent lung. Elevated blood T cell density was associated with longer overall survival.

Generated by immunoSEQ multiplex PCR, the TCRdb table keeps only in-frame clones and is missing some. Here the sample spans over 20,000 clones, under 90% being singletons. Comment on this clone: Its antigen remains unknown.

This rearrangement joins TRBV6-1 to TRBJ2-7; D unclear. The source is a woman aged 40-70 years with stage II squamous cell lung carcinoma. The material sequenced was PBMCs, taken before any cancer treatment. CDR3 DNA: TGTGCCAGCAGTGAAACCTTCTACGAGCAGTACTTC. Translated, it gives CASSETFYEQYF.